This T cell receptor (beta chain) was captured in a study of T cells expressing NK-cell markers. Across the study: Just one sequenced donor of eight was HCMV-seronegative, while seven were seropositive.

The length of the CDR3 is 18 residues. From the 5' RACE reads, TCRdb lists one entry per CDR3 protein and no DNA. Here the sample table reports roughly 430,000 distinct CDR3 sequences. The chain employs TRBV12-3 or TRBV12-4 and TRBJ2-1; TCRdb outputs TRBD2, but without DNA this stays unchecked. The sample consisted of blood T cells: a sorted CD56 or NKG2C T cell subset, CD4+ or CD8+ T cells, or bulk PBMC T cells (not recorded which). The receptor was derived from a woman aged 18 to 75 in good health. CDR3 sequence reads: CASSQAGRGGHSYNEQFF.